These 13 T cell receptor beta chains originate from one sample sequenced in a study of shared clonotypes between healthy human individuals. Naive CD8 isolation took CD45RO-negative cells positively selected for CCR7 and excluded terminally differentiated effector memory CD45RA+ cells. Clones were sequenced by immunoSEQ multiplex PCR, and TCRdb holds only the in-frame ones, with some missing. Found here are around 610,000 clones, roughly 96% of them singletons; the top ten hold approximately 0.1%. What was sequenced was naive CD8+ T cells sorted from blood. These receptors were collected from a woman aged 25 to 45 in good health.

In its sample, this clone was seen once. CDR3 loop: CASSFPAGQVGELFF. CDR3 DNA: TGTGCCAGCAGCTTTCCGGCGGGACAGGTCGGGGAGCTGTTTTTT. The V and J genes are TRBV7-6 and TRBJ2-2, with 8 nucleotides matching TRBD1. Unmatched junction bases numbered 7, after V lost 3 bases and J lost 7 bases. The CDR3 spans 15 residues. Germline assignment: CDR1 SGHVS and CDR2 FNYEAQ.

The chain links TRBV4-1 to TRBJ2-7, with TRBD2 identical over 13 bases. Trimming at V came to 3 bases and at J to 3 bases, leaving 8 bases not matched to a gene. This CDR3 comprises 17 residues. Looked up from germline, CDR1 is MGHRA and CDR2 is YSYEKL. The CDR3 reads CASSQGTSGRADYEQYF. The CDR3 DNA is TGCGCCAGCAGCCAGGGCACTAGCGGGAGGGCCGACTACGAGCAGTACTTC.

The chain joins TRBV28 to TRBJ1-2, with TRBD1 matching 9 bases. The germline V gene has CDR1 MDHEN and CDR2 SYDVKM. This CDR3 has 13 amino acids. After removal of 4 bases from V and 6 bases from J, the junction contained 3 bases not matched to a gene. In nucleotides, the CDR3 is TGTGCCAGCAGTTCAACAGGGGGCGATGGCTACACCTTC. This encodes CASSSTGGDGYTF.

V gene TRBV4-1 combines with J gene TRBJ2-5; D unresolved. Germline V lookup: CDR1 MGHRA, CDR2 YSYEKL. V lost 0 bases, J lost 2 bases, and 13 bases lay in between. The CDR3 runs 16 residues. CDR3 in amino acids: CASSQESGRVQETQYF. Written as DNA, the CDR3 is TGCGCCAGCAGCCAAGAGAGTGGAAGGGTGCAAGAGACCCAGTACTTC.

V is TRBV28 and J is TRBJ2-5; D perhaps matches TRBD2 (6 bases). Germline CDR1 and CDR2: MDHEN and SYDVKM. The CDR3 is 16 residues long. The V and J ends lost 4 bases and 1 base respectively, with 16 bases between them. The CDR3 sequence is CASSSSWEASQETQYF. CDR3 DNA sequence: TGTGCCAGCAGTTCCTCGTGGGAGGCCAGCCAAGAGACCCAGTACTTC.

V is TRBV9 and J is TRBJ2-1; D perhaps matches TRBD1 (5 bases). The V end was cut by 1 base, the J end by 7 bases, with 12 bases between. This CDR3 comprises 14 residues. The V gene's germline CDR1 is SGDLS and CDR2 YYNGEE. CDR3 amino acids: CASSVQGLGNEQFF. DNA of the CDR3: TGTGCCAGCAGCGTACAGGGTCTGGGGAATGAGCAGTTCTTC.

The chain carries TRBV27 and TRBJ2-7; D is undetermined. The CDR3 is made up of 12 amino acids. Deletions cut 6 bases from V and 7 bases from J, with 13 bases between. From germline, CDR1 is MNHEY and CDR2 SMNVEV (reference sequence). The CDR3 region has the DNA TGTGCCAGCAGCCCCTTCGGTGGGGAGCAGTACTTC. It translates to CASSPFGGEQYF.

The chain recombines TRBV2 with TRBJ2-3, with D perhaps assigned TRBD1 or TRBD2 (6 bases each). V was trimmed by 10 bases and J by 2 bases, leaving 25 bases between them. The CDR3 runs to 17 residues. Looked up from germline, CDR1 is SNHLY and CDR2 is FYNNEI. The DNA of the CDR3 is TGTGCCATCCCAAAAGAGGGGGGCCTTACTTTCACAGATACGCAGTATTTT. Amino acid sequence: CAIPKEGGLTFTDTQYF.

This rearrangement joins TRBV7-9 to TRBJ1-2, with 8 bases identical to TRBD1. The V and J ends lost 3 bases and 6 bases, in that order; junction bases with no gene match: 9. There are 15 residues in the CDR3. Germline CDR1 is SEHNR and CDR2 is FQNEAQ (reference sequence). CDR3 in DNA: TGTGCCAGCAGCTTGAGTACAGGGGGTTTACATGGCTACACCTTC. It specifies CASSLSTGGLHGYTF.

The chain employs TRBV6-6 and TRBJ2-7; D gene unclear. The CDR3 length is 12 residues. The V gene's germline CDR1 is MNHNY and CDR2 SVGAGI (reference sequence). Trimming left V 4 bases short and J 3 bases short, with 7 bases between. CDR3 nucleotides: TGTGCCAGCAGTTCTTCTAGCTACGAGCAGTACTTC. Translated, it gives CASSSSSYEQYF.

The CDR3 sequence is CASSLAGYGAYGYTF. The CDR3 bases are TGTGCCAGCAGTTTAGCCGGGTATGGGGCTTATGGCTACACCTTC. This sequence joins TRBV28 and TRBJ1-2; D perhaps matches TRBD1 (5 bases). V lost 2 bases, J lost 5 bases, and 15 bases lay in between. CDR1 is MDHEN and CDR2 is SYDVKM in the germline V gene. The CDR3 has 15 residues.

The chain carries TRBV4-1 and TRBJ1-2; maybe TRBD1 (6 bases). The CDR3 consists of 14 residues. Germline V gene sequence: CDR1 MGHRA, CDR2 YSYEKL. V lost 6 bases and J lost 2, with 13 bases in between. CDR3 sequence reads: CASRAAGTNYGYTF. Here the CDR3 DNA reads TGCGCCAGCAGGGCTGCGGGGACAAACTATGGCTACACCTTC.

For the CDR3, the DNA is TGTGCCAGCAGCGTAGCCGTTACAAGGGATGAGCAGTTCTTC. Its translation: CASSVAVTRDEQFF. The V gene is TRBV9, the J gene TRBJ2-1; D is unclear. The ends were cut back, 0 bases at V and 8 bases at J, with 12 bases in the middle. Looked up from germline, CDR1 is SGDLS and CDR2 is YYNGEE. The CDR3 covers 14 residues.